This passage covers 9 T cell receptor beta chains from one sample sequenced in a study of blood T cell repertoires in COVID-19. Profiling relied on immunoSEQ multiplex PCR, and the TCRdb table lists in-frame clones only, not all of them. The sample carries approximately 140,000 clones, more than 75% recorded once. Sequencing used peripheral blood. The source of these receptors is a man in his 60s with active or convalescent COVID-19.

The sample holds a few counts of this clone. The chain is built from TRBV19 and TRBJ1-2; 8 bases map to TRBD1. V lost 7 bases and J lost 2; bases outside the gene matches: 12. CDR3 size: 16 residues. CDR1 and CDR2 from the germline V gene are LNHDA and SQIVND (reference sequence). CDR3 DNA sequence: TGTGCCAGTATGGGACAGGCGACTATTCCAAACTATGGCTACACCTTC. Translation: CASMGQATIPNYGYTF.

The gene calls are TRBV5-6 and TRBJ1-6; D ambiguous. Per the germline V gene, CDR1 is SGHDT and CDR2 is YYEEEE. The CDR3 length is 15 residues. Trimming left V 0 bases short and J 7 bases short, with 11 bases between. CDR3 sequence reads: CASSLAVTQNSPLHF. The CDR3 DNA follows: TGTGCCAGCAGCTTGGCCGTAACACAGAATTCACCCCTCCACTTT.

This chain uses TRBV7-2 with TRBJ2-7, with a weak D call TRBD1 (5 bases). V was pared by 5 bases and J by 6 bases, with 17 bases between. CDR1 SGHTA and CDR2 FQGNSA come from the germline V gene. The CDR3 has 14 amino acids. The CDR3 region has the DNA TGTGCCAGCAGCCCTACAGGTGGGGTGAGCGAGCAGTACTTC. Protein product: CASSPTGGVSEQYF.

The chain combines TRBV5-5 with TRBJ2-7, with D tentatively TRBD2 (5 bases). V was clipped by 0 bases and J by 3 bases, with 13 bases between them. There are 15 residues in the CDR3. Germline values: CDR1 SGHKS, CDR2 YYEKEE (reference sequence). The CDR3 sequence: CASSLDSGSSYEQYF. DNA of the CDR3: TGTGCCAGCAGCTTGGATTCGGGGTCTAGCTACGAGCAGTACTTC.

The V and J genes are TRBV5-1 and TRBJ2-1; maybe TRBD1 (5 bases). Trimming stripped 0 bases from V and 8 bases from J, with 9 bases between. Germline CDR1 reads SGHRS; CDR2 reads YFSETQ. The CDR3 is made up of 13 amino acids. The CDR3 reads CASSLDSRDEQFF. CDR3 nucleotides: TGCGCCAGCAGCTTGGATTCCAGGGATGAGCAGTTCTTC.

The V gene is TRBV9, the J gene TRBJ2-1; 7 nucleotides match TRBD1. CDR3 size: 14 residues. Germline V gene lookup returns CDR1 SGDLS and CDR2 YYNGEE. J lost 7 bases, V lost 4 bases, and 8 bases had no gene match. Here the CDR3 DNA reads TGTGCCAGCAGCAAATGGACAGGAGGAAATGAGCAGTTCTTC. It translates to CASSKWTGGNEQFF.

The chain couples TRBV30 to TRBJ2-7; TRBD2 matches 14 bases. The CDR3 is 15 residues long. The germline V gene encodes CDR1 GTSNPN and CDR2 SVGIG (reference sequence). After removal of 1 base from V and 4 bases from J, the junction contained 3 bases not matched to a gene. The CDR3, as DNA: TGTGCCTGGAGTGGGGGACTAGCGGGGGTGTACGAGCAGTACTTC. Protein: CAWSGGLAGVYEQYF.

This clone appeared many times. The chain couples TRBV11-2 to TRBJ2-2; D gene unclear. This CDR3 is built from 14 residues. Per the germline V gene, CDR1 is SGHAT and CDR2 is FQNNGV. The V end was cut by 5 bases, the J end by 1 base, with 8 bases between. In nucleotides, the CDR3 is TGTGCCAGCAGCCGGTCCTTGAACACCGGGGAGCTGTTTTTT. It is translated as CASSRSLNTGELFF.

The rearrangement uses TRBV28 and TRBJ2-5; a possible D gene is TRBD1 (7 bases). V was shortened by 7 bases and J by 5 bases, with 20 bases between the two germline ends. Germline V CDR1 and CDR2: MDHEN, SYDVKM. This CDR3 region has 15 residues. The CDR3 spells CASTPGDRLGETQYF. CDR3 nucleotides: TGTGCCAGCACCCCGGGGGACAGACTAGGGGAGACCCAGTACTTC.